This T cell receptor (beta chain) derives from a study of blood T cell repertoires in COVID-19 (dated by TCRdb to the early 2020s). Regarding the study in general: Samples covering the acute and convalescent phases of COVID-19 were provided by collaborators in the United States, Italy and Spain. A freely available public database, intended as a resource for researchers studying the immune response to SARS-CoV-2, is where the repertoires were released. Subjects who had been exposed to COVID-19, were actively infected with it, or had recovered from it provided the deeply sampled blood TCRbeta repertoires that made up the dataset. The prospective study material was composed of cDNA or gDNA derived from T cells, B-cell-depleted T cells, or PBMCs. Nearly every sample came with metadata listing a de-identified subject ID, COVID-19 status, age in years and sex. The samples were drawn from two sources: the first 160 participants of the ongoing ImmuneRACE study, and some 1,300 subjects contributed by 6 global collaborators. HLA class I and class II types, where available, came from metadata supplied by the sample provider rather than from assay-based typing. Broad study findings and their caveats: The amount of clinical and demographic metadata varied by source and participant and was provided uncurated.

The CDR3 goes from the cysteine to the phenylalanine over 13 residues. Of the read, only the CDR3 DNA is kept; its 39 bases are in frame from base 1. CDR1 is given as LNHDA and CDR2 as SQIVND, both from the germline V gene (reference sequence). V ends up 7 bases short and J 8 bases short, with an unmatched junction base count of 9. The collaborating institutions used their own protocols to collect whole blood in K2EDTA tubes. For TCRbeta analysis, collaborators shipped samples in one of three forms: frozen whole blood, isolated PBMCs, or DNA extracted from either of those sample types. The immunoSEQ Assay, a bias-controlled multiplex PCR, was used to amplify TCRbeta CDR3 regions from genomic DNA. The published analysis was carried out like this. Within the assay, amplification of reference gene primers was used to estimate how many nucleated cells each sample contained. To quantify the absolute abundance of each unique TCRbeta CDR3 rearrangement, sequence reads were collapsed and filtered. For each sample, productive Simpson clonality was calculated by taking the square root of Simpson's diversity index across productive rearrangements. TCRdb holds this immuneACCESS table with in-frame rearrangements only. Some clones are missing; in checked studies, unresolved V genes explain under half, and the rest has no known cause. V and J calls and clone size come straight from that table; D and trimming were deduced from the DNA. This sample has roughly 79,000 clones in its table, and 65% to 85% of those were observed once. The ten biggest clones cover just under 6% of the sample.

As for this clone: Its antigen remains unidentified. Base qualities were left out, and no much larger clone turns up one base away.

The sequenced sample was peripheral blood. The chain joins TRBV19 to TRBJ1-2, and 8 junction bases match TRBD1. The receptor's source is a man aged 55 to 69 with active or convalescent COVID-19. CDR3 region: CASTRTGFDGYTF. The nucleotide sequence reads TGTGCCAGTACCCGGACAGGGTTCGACGGCTACACCTTC.